Here is one T cell receptor beta chain with its context. It has no known antigen specificity. The record has no base qualities; no much larger clone is one base away. Library prep was done by the immunoSEQ multiplex PCR assay. For the multiplex PCR, a mixture combining 60 forward primers for TCR Vbeta segments and 13 reverse primers for TCR Jbeta segments was used. The CDR3 region of rearranged TCR beta genes was amplified from genomic DNA by a multiplex PCR assay. On the Illumina HiSeq System, the amplified TCR beta libraries were sequenced as 87-base-pair reads. For the original study's pipeline: A later analysis tallied roughly 78 million unique TCR beta chains across the 700 or so repertoires, and roughly 11 million of those chains were shared by two or more donors. Raw reads were error-corrected and collapsed into unique sequences with a nearest-neighbor algorithm that merged closely related sequences to remove PCR and sequencing errors. To assign V, D and J gene segments, CDR3 sequences were aligned to IMGT reference sequences. For a sequence to be retained, at least a six-nucleotide match to both a V gene segment and a J gene segment was required. Rearrangements were called productive when the CDR3 lacked stop codons and stayed in frame with V and J; all others were non-productive. CDR3 was defined according to IMGT convention as the region running from the second conserved V-encoded cysteine to the conserved J-encoded phenylalanine. In an earlier analysis of more than 550 of the donors, sequences lacking an unambiguous match to a single V gene segment were excluded. An earlier analysis of approximately 590 of the donors called V segments functional above 56.7% productive rearrangements and segregating when the between-donor standard deviation exceeded 5%. A statistical classification framework was built for diagnosing cytomegalovirus status from the catalog of TCR beta chain sequences. A later analysis assigned V and J genes by comparing TCR nucleotide sequences with IMGT/GENE-DB human TR gene sequences. A later analysis assigned CDR3 sequences and most-parsimonious VDJ recombination scenarios with the TCRdist pipeline. In a later analysis, each TCR beta chain was defined by its CDR3 amino acid sequence together with its V-gene family, and reads lacking a unique V-gene family were excluded. To address suspected cross-contamination and a sequencing artifact, a later analysis removed around 600 highly shared, low-generation-probability nucleotide sequences. For each public chain, a later analysis derived a clonal expansion index from normalized ranks of inferred template counts within each repertoire. Generation probabilities in a later analysis came from a VDJ recombination model fitted to out-of-frame rearrangements, and those results were checked against IGoR. In a later analysis, hypergeometric tests were used to score TCR-TCR, TCR-HLA and TCR-CMV co-occurrence, with a repertoire-size bias correction applied to TCR pairs. In a later analysis, false discovery rates were estimated by permuting HLA or CMV assignments 20 times. In a later analysis, co-occurring TCRs were grouped with DBSCAN, and TCRdist sequence similarity was added when clustering was performed within HLA-allele-positive subsets. Repertoires with fewer than 30,000 or more than 120,000 public chains, plus five repertoires with anomalous nucleotide sharing, were excluded from co-occurrence clustering. The immuneACCESS repertoire file appears here via TCRdb, limited to in-frame rearrangements. These files lack a portion of the clones; in checked studies, under half of the deficit traces to unresolved V genes, and the cause of the others is not known. That table furnishes V, J and clone size, whereas the DNA furnished D and trimming. This sample holds 160,000 or so clones; 84% were observed only once. The leading ten clones occupy under 2% of the sample.

The cohort comprised approximately 700 healthy bone marrow donors. At the time of sampling, all cohort members were nominally healthy, though unrecorded immune exposures were likely present. The donor tested CMV seronegative and was one of the 352 seronegative cohort members. Each donor provided a peripheral blood sample, and peripheral blood mononuclear cells were used for TCR beta sequencing. Genomic DNA extraction from the blood cell samples was performed with the Qiagen DNeasy Blood Extraction Kit. The data are from a study of cytomegalovirus exposure and HLA in healthy donors (dated by TCRdb to about 2017). With respect to the entire study: In an earlier analysis of approximately 640 of the donors, roughly 300 Gb of sequence data and approximately 120 million unique TCR beta sequences from 150 million to 200 million T cells were reported. An earlier analysis of 587 of the donors used high-throughput TCR beta sequencing to judge whether each TCR beta V gene segment behaved as functional or pseudogenic. The study aimed to test whether cataloging public T cell receptors could reveal signatures of past pathogen exposure. All discovery cohort repertoires had been generated using a single sequencing platform. A separate validation cohort of 100 to 150 different subjects was used in addition to the 666-subject first cohort. Typing coverage differed by locus: A, B, C, DRB1 and DQB1 were typed in roughly 620-640 donors, DQA1 in about 560, DPA1 in approximately 600, and DPB1 in 472. A later genetic analysis used genome-wide SNP genotypes for about 55% of the 666 donors, treating that subset as a discovery cohort. The later analysis used no new phenotypic data to find candidate immune exposures, relying instead on TCR beta sequences and their occurrence across donors. Four to six DR-DQ haplotypes were handled as single units for association and clustering, since linkage in the cohort was strong. HLA typing covered class I and class II loci at four-digit resolution. Among 300 to 500 genotyped donors of the cohort, an average of around 240,000 unique TCR beta nucleotide sequences was sequenced per donor, of which about 20% were non-productive. Approximately 330 gigabases of sequencing data and 70 million to 100 million unique TCR sequences made up an early release that covered around 640 HLA-typed donors. To predict cytomegalovirus infection status, the study brought together high-throughput TCR immunosequencing, statistical association of individual TCRs with disease status, and machine learning. The genetic ancestry cluster associated with self-reported Caucasian donors included 65% to 90% of the approximately 430 genotyped donors. Using immunosequencing, the study profiled T cell repertoires from 666 subjects and related those repertoires to cytomegalovirus serostatus. Alongside the repertoire data, information on donor age, sex, ethnicity and CMV serostatus was compiled. In a later analysis, previously published TCR beta repertoires from more than 500 donors were re-analyzed and high-resolution HLA genotyping was added so that TCR occurrence patterns could be studied. Study-wide findings and limitations: Most CMV-associated TCR beta chains appeared to be HLA-restricted in a later analysis, and the HLA associations seemed to be driven largely by CMV exposure. In vitro tests confirmed that three of the cytomegalovirus-associated TCR beta chains recognize cytomegalovirus antigens. Because counts were too low, roughly 17 rarely observed V segments, including chromosome 9 orphons, were left out of the earlier analysis of about 620 of the donors. Correlated functional status among segregating V segments might be attributable to linkage disequilibrium, but an unknown experimental factor could not be ruled out. According to a later analysis, TCR association rates differed among HLA loci, with DRB1 alleles showing the most associated TCRs and HLA-C alleles showing the fewest. Sequencing depth was assumed to be roughly uniform across donors in the presence/absence analyses, though that assumption may not hold. Most TCR sequences were seen in very few donors, while some public TCRs were found in many individuals. A total of around 150 TCR beta chains were listed by the study as associated with cytomegalovirus. A cluster of highly shared sequence variants was judged likely to represent a technical artifact of the sequencing pipeline. When HLA alleles, especially DR and DQ, strongly co-occurred, attributing TCR associations to individual alleles was difficult. Immune exposure information for the cohort was limited to CMV serostatus. In a later analysis, about 16,000 TCR beta sequences were associated with specific HLA alleles at a false discovery rate of 0.05. HLA typing was unavailable for some donors at each locus, so association tests used only the typed subset. According to a later analysis, parvovirus B19, influenza, CMV and Epstein-Barr virus appeared linked to several top co-occurrence clusters. The cohort was sequenced for TCR beta chains only, and without alpha or paired-chain data the features that could be detected were limited. A further reported finding was that TCR beta sequences accurately predicted the HLA-A and HLA-B alleles for most subjects in the first cohort. Cytomegalovirus status was reported to be diagnosed by the classifier with high specificity and sensitivity in both the original and validation cohorts. In a later analysis, HLA-associated TCR beta chains showed more clonal expansion and lower generation probabilities than non-associated chains that were equally common. An association between a missense DCLRE1C variant and V-gene and J-gene trimming of TCR beta chains was found in a later genetic analysis and replicated in an independent cohort. According to a later genetic analysis, donors in an Asian-associated ancestry cluster had fewer N-insertions in productive TCRs than the approximately 650-donor mean. Broadly in line with IMGT annotations, most TCR beta V segments showed up in productive rearrangements about 87% or about 30% of the time in an earlier analysis of 587 of the donors. According to the authors, the approach could potentially be generalized to other disease states and immunological phenotypes.

The origin of this receptor is a man aged 18 to 35 in good health and CMV-seronegative. Sequencing was carried out using PBMCs.

The CDR3 reads CASSLGFVTGGHEQYF. The nucleotide sequence is TGTGCCAGCAGCTTAGGGTTCGTAACAGGGGGTCACGAGCAGTACTTC. This chain is built from TRBV7-8 and TRBJ2-7; 8 bases in between match TRBD1. The CDR3 runs 16 amino acids, cysteine and phenylalanine included. Only the CDR3 part of the read is kept: 48 bases, read in frame from the first base. The CDR1 and CDR2 encoded by the germline V gene are SGHVS and FQNEAQ. Compared with germline, V lacks 1 base and J lacks 5 bases; bases without a gene match: 10.